The 22 T cell receptor beta chains below come from one sample, sequenced in a study of blood T cell repertoires in COVID-19. TCRdb's table, derived via immunoSEQ multiplex PCR, lists solely in-frame clones and lacks some. In the table there are roughly 80,000 clones, 88% of which are singletons. Material: peripheral blood. The receptors were sampled from a human donor in a cohort sampled during active COVID-19.

The chain links TRBV30 to TRBJ2-3; D unclear. Trimming cost V 2 bases and J 6 bases, with 6 bases left between them. The CDR3 covers 11 residues. CDR1 GTSNPN and CDR2 SVGIG come from the germline V gene (reference sequence). The CDR3 spells CAWSPRDTQYF. In DNA form, the CDR3 reads TGTGCCTGGAGTCCTAGGGATACGCAGTATTTT.

The chain recombines TRBV6-4 with TRBJ1-5; tentatively, D is TRBD1 (5 bases). CDR3 size: 15 residues. Germline V gene sequence: CDR1 MRHNA, CDR2 SNTAGT. V lost 2 bases and J lost 3, with 11 bases in between. The CDR3 DNA reads TGTGCCAGCAGTGACGTGCCAGGGTCCAATCAGCCCCAGCATTTT. It translates to CASSDVPGSNQPQHF.

The J gene is TRBJ2-1, the V gene TRBV5-1, with TRBD1 matching over 8 bases. Germline V gene data show CDR1 as SGHRS and CDR2 as YFSETQ. The V segment lost 3 bases and the J segment 6 bases; nucleotides outside the gene matches: 11. The CDR3 spans 16 residues. CDR3 DNA: TGCGCCAGCAGCTCTAAAGACCGGACAGGGAGCAATGAGCAGTTCTTC. As protein: CASSSKDRTGSNEQFF.

Only a few counts were recorded for this clone. The chain has TRBV5-1 and TRBJ2-1, with a possible D match to TRBD2 (6 bases). In germline, CDR1 is SGHRS, CDR2 YFSETQ. The CDR3 extends over 16 amino acids. Trimming stripped 4 bases from V and 2 bases from J, with 16 bases between. The DNA for the CDR3 is TGCGCCAGCAGCGCAACTAGCCTAAGGCCCTACAATGAGCAGTTCTTC. Its protein is CASSATSLRPYNEQFF.

This clone has just one count. CDR3 sequence (DNA): TGTGCCAGCAGCATTAGCGGGAGCGGCAATGAGCAGTTCTTC. This encodes CASSISGSGNEQFF. This chain uses TRBV11-3 with TRBJ2-1; 9 nucleotides align to TRBD2. This CDR3 comprises 14 residues. The germline CDR1 and CDR2 sequences are SGHNT and YENEEA. V lost 5 bases and J lost 6; bases outside the gene matches: 5.

The rearrangement uses TRBV21-1 and TRBJ1-2. TRBV21-1 constitutes a pseudogene. This CDR3 comprises 21 residues. The CDR3 region is CASSKAQIWGRDPPKGYGYTF. The CDR3 nucleotides read TGTGCCAGCAGCAAAGCGCAGATCTGGGGGAGGGATCCCCCGAAGGGCTATGGCTACACCTTC.

The CDR3 sequence is CASSLGYGSGNTDTQYF. The CDR3 bases are TGTGCCAGCAGCTTAGGTTATGGTAGCGGGAACACAGATACGCAGTATTTT. This chain joins TRBV7-8 and TRBJ2-3; 8 positions agree with TRBD2. V was pared by 1 base and J by 2 bases, with 8 bases of the junction left unmatched. The CDR3 has 17 amino acids. Looked up from germline, CDR1 is SGHVS and CDR2 is FQNEAQ.

This rearrangement joins TRBV27 to TRBJ2-1, with TRBD1 identical over 8 bases. The CDR3 has 16 amino acids. Germline CDR1 MNHEY, CDR2 SMNVEV (reference sequence). The J segment lost 1 base and the V segment lost 5 bases, leaving 7 bases of the junction unmatched. In nucleotides, the CDR3 is TGTGCCAGCAGTACCGACAGGGGTTTTTCCTACAATGAGCAGTTCTTC. Its translation is CASSTDRGFSYNEQFF.

The rearrangement joins TRBV6-5 to TRBJ2-3; 9 bases map to TRBD2. There are 15 residues in the CDR3. The trim removed 2 bases at V and 3 bases at J, leaving 3 bases unmatched. The V gene's germline CDR1 is MNHEY and CDR2 SVGAGI. The CDR3 DNA sequence: TGTGCCAGCAGTTACGGCGGGAGGGCAACAGATACGCAGTATTTT. Its translation is CASSYGGRATDTQYF.

The chain carries TRBV10-3 and TRBJ2-5; 8 bases are shared with TRBD2. The CDR3 covers 16 residues. V was clipped by 2 bases and J by 2 bases; unmatched bases: 7. Germline CDR1 and CDR2: ENHRY and SYGVKD. CDR3 coding DNA: TGTGCCATCAGTGAGGAGGGCGGGGGGTTTCAAGAGACCCAGTACTTC. It is translated as CAISEEGGGFQETQYF.

The chain recombines TRBV27 with TRBJ1-2; 8 bases are shared with TRBD1. The CDR3 extends over 14 amino acids. Trimming removed 4 bases from V and 7 bases from J; junction bases left unmatched: 8. The germline V gene encodes CDR1 MNHEY and CDR2 SMNVEV (reference sequence). CDR3 region: CASSSLTGEGGYTF. The CDR3 DNA reads TGTGCCAGCAGTTCCTTGACAGGGGAGGGTGGCTACACCTTC.

V usage is TRBV7-6 and J usage is TRBJ2-5; 10 bases line up with TRBD1. There are 16 residues in the CDR3. The ends lost 5 bases at V and 0 bases at J; junction bases unmatched: 6. CDR1 is SGHVS and CDR2 is FNYEAQ in the germline V gene. The CDR3 loop reads CASSIGGTGDQETQYF. The CDR3 DNA reads TGTGCCAGCAGCATAGGTGGGACAGGGGACCAAGAGACCCAGTACTTC. Drawing the rest from reference TRBV7-6 and TRBJ2-5, the complete variable domain is GAGVSQSPRYKVTKRGQDVALRCDPISGHVSLYWYRQALGQGPEFLTYFNYEAQQDKSGLPNDRFSAERPEGSISTLTIQRTEQRDSAMYRCASSIGGTGDQETQYFGPGTRLLVL.

The genes are TRBV6-1 and TRBJ2-5; 11 bases are shared with TRBD2. The CDR3 runs 14 residues. Germline assignment: CDR1 MNHNS and CDR2 SASEGT. The junction had 3 bases not matched to a gene; V was cut back by 4 bases and J by 5 bases. For the CDR3, the DNA is TGTGCCAGCAGTGTAGCGGGGGGGCTGGAGACCCAGTACTTC. It specifies CASSVAGGLETQYF.

This clone has just one count. The rearrangement uses TRBV2 and TRBJ2-3; 9 bases align to TRBD1. CDR1 and CDR2 (germline): SNHLY, FYNNEI. After removal of 8 bases from V and 3 bases from J, the junction contained 6 bases not matched to a gene. The CDR3 consists of 14 residues. This CDR3 is CASHRDRVTDTQYF. The DNA for the CDR3 is TGTGCCAGCCACCGGGACAGGGTAACAGATACGCAGTATTTT.

V and J are TRBV5-1 and TRBJ2-2; 13 nucleotides agree with TRBD2. V was clipped by 4 bases and J by 4 bases; unmatched bases: 7. Germline V gene data show CDR1 as SGHRS and CDR2 as YFSETQ. The CDR3 sequence is 17 residues long. This chain's CDR3 is CASSGGLAGVFTGELFF. The CDR3 DNA reads as TGCGCCAGCAGCGGAGGACTAGCGGGAGTATTCACCGGGGAGCTGTTTTTT.

The chain couples TRBV18 to TRBJ2-2; tentatively, D is TRBD1 (6 bases). The V gene lost 1 base and the J gene lost 1 base, with 10 bases spanning the gap. The CDR3 has 16 amino acids. The germline V gene has CDR1 KGHSH and CDR2 LQKENI. DNA for the CDR3: TGTGCCAGCTCACCACAGGAACAGGGGAACACCGGGGAGCTGTTTTTT. Translating gives CASSPQEQGNTGELFF.

The CDR3 loop reads CASSYSGQINYGYTF. The CDR3 bases are TGTGCCAGCAGTTACTCGGGACAGATAAACTATGGCTACACCTTC. The chain recombines TRBV6-5 with TRBJ1-2; 7 bases align to TRBD1. The CDR3 contains 15 residues. Germline CDR1 is MNHEY and CDR2 is SVGAGI. Trimming at V came to 0 bases and at J to 2 bases, leaving 3 bases not matched to a gene.

V usage is TRBV18 and J usage is TRBJ1-2, with 9 bases lining up with TRBD1. Germline trimming cut 2 bases from V and 8 bases from J; bases unmatched to any gene: 6. This CDR3 region has 14 residues. In germline, CDR1 is KGHSH, CDR2 LQKENI. CDR3 DNA sequence: TGTGCCAGCTCACCAGAGACAGGGGGTGCGGGCTACACCTTC. Its protein product is CASSPETGGAGYTF.

V and J are TRBV5-1 and TRBJ2-7; 7 bases map to TRBD1. V trimming: 4 bases; J trimming: 1 base; junction bases outside the gene matches: 2. The CDR3 length is 13 residues. The germline gives CDR1 SGHRS, CDR2 YFSETQ. CDR3: CASSPGQSYEQYF. In nucleotides, the CDR3 is TGCGCCAGCAGCCCGGGACAGTCCTACGAGCAGTACTTC. Filled out from reference TRBV5-1 and TRBJ2-7, the complete variable domain reads KAGVTQTPRYLIKTRGQQVTLSCSPISGHRSVSWYQQTPGQGLQFLFEYFSETQRNKGNFPGRFSGRQFSNSRSEMNVSTLELGDSALYLCASSPGQSYEQYFGPGTRLTVT.

The gene calls are TRBV9 and TRBJ2-1, with a tentative D call TRBD2 (5 bases). The CDR3 consists of 17 residues. The germline V gene encodes CDR1 SGDLS and CDR2 YYNGEE. Trimming removed 7 bases from V and 0 bases from J, with 20 bases in between. CDR3 amino acids: CASSTARTGSSYNEQFF. CDR3 coding DNA: TGTGCCAGCTCTACAGCACGGACGGGGAGCTCCTACAATGAGCAGTTCTTC.

V is TRBV27 and J is TRBJ1-2; 12 bases align to TRBD1. The CDR3 consists of 15 residues. Per the germline V gene, CDR1 is MNHEY and CDR2 is SMNVEV (reference sequence). The V and J ends lost 2 bases and 8 bases, in that order; junction bases with no gene match: 6. The CDR3 sequence is CASSLRGQGARGYTF. The CDR3 DNA is TGTGCCAGCAGTTTAAGGGGACAGGGGGCGCGAGGCTACACCTTC.

The genes are TRBV4-2 and TRBJ2-1; D unresolved. The CDR3 sequence is 12 residues long. Germline CDR1 reads LGHNA; CDR2 reads YNFKEQ. Trimming pared 1 base from V and 9 bases from J, leaving 7 bases between. The CDR3 protein is CASSQGSVEQFF. In DNA, the CDR3 is TGTGCCAGCAGCCAAGGTTCGGTTGAGCAGTTCTTC.